This T cell receptor beta chain originates from a study of regulatory T cells in long-lasting Graves disease. The germline V and J ends were trimmed by 5 bases and 8 bases, with 15 bases remaining between them. This CDR3 region has 13 residues. Germline V lookup: CDR1 MRHNA, CDR2 SNTAGT. Time point in this sample: persistent/refractory GD, antithyroid drugs over 5 years with positive TRAb. The authors made the TCR library using RNA they extracted from PBMCs. Points on this clonotype: Its antigen is undetermined.

Building the TCR beta libraries relied on iRepertoire HTBI primers, and CDR3 regions underwent Arm-PCR. TCRdb reprocessed the multiplex PCR reads with MiXCR, giving one entry per CDR3 protein. Of 600,000 to 850,000 distinct CDR3 sequences listed, approximately 31% are singletons. Notes on the study in general: More public clonotypes were shared by persistent patients (2,741) than by new patients (roughly 1,000).

This chain uses TRBV6-4 with TRBJ1-1; TRBD1 might be the D (5 bases). This sequence originates from a female donor with Graves disease. This specimen consisted of peripheral blood mononuclear cells (PBMCs), obtained when the disease was refractory, from a patient treated with antithyroid drugs. The CDR3 here is CASSPGHPEEAFF. In nucleotides, the CDR3 is TGTGCCAGCAGTCCTGGACATCCAGAGGAAGCTTTCTTT.